A selection of T cell receptor beta chains follows, all from one sample in a study of blood T cell repertoires in COVID-19. Sequenced by immunoSEQ multiplex PCR; TCRdb stores in-frame clones only, minus some. The table lists around 280,000 clones, 87% of them singletons. Sequenced: PBMCs or T cells enriched from blood (not recorded which). All receptors come from a woman in her 40s who had recovered from COVID-19. Each CDR3 is given with its conserved first and last residue. D genes are given only for firm matches. Some rows mark clone size as missing; the rest say once, few, many or name a class of expanded clone.

CDR3 DNA: TGCGCCAGCAGCGGGAGCGGGAGGGCCTCCGGGGAGCTGTTTTTT
CDR3 protein: CASSGSGRASGELFF
J gene: TRBJ2-2
D gene: TRBD2
clone size: NA
V gene: TRBV5-1

CDR3 DNA: TGTGCCAGTAGTATAAGGCGGGATGAGCAGTTCTTC
CDR3 protein: CASSIRRDEQFF
J gene: TRBJ2-1
D gene: NA
clone size: once
V gene: TRBV19

CDR3 DNA: TGTGCCAGCAGCGTCTTAAGCGGGAGTTACGAGTTCTTC
CDR3 protein: CASSVLSGSYEFF
J gene: TRBJ2-1
D gene: TRBD2
clone size: NA
V gene: TRBV9

CDR3 DNA: TGTGCCAGCAGCTTCGGGACTAGCGAAACCTACGAGCAGTACTTC
CDR3 protein: CASSFGTSETYEQYF
J gene: TRBJ2-7
D gene: TRBD2
clone size: NA
V gene: TRBV11-2

CDR3 DNA: TGTGCCAGCAGCTTATCCGACAGGAGGCTCACAGATACGCAGTATTTT
CDR3 protein: CASSLSDRRLTDTQYF
J gene: TRBJ2-3
D gene: NA
clone size: few
V gene: TRBV7-9

CDR3 DNA: TGTGCCAGCAGCGCTCGACAGGGGCGAGGGAGCCAGTACTTC
CDR3 protein: CASSARQGRGSQYF
J gene: TRBJ2-5
D gene: TRBD1
clone size: NA
V gene: TRBV7-2

CDR3 DNA: TGTGCCTGGAGTGTGTATGCGGGAGATACGCAGTATTTT
CDR3 protein: CAWSVYAGDTQYF
J gene: TRBJ2-3
D gene: NA
clone size: NA
V gene: TRBV30

CDR3 DNA: TGTGCCAGCAGTACAGACGGGGTAGTTGGCTACACCTTC
CDR3 protein: CASSTDGVVGYTF
J gene: TRBJ1-2
D gene: NA
clone size: NA
V gene: TRBV28

CDR3 DNA: TGCGCCAGCAGCCAAGAACCTGGGACAGGCCTTGATGAAAAACTGTTTTTT
CDR3 protein: CASSQEPGTGLDEKLFF
J gene: TRBJ1-4
D gene: TRBD1
clone size: NA
V gene: TRBV4-3

CDR3 DNA: TGTGCCAGCAGTTACCAGTACAGGGATGGCTACACCTTC
CDR3 protein: CASSYQYRDGYTF
J gene: TRBJ1-2
D gene: NA
clone size: NA
V gene: TRBV6-2/TRBV6-3

CDR3 DNA: TGTGCCAGCTCACCGGGAGCGGGAGCCAGCACAGATACGCAGTATTTT
CDR3 protein: CASSPGAGASTDTQYF
J gene: TRBJ2-3
D gene: TRBD2
clone size: once
V gene: TRBV18

CDR3 DNA: TGTGCCAGCAGCCAGCTAGCGGGAGGGAAAAAAAACATTCAGTACTTC
CDR3 protein: CASSQLAGGKKNIQYF
J gene: TRBJ2-4
D gene: TRBD2
clone size: NA
V gene: TRBV14

CDR3 DNA: TGTGCCACCAGCCTACAAGAAGGGGCACTGTACTTC
CDR3 protein: CATSLQEGALYF
J gene: TRBJ2-5
D gene: NA
clone size: once
V gene: TRBV15

CDR3 DNA: TGTGCCAGCAGTTACTCGCTAGCGGGAGGGGGCTACGAGCAGTACTTC
CDR3 protein: CASSYSLAGGGYEQYF
J gene: TRBJ2-7
D gene: TRBD2
clone size: NA
V gene: TRBV6-5

CDR3 DNA: TGTGCCAGCAGTACCCAGCGGGAGGGAGATACGCAGTATTTT
CDR3 protein: CASSTQREGDTQYF
J gene: TRBJ2-3
D gene: TRBD2
clone size: NA
V gene: TRBV6-2/TRBV6-3

CDR3 DNA: TGTGCCAGCAGCTTTAGGAGGGGCCCCCAAGAGACCCAGTACTTC
CDR3 protein: CASSFRRGPQETQYF
J gene: TRBJ2-5
D gene: NA
clone size: NA
V gene: TRBV5-8

CDR3 DNA: TGCGCCAGCAGCTTGGTTGGGTTAGCGGGTGCAGATACGCAGTATTTT
CDR3 protein: CASSLVGLAGADTQYF
J gene: TRBJ2-3
D gene: TRBD2
clone size: NA
V gene: TRBV5-1

CDR3 DNA: TGTGCCAGCAGCTTAGCGGACTTCGGGGAGTTCTTC
CDR3 protein: CASSLADFGEFF
J gene: TRBJ2-1
D gene: NA
clone size: NA
V gene: TRBV7-9

CDR3 DNA: TGTGCCAGCTCACCACCCATCGTACGCGGGGAGACCCAGTACTTC
CDR3 protein: CASSPPIVRGETQYF
J gene: TRBJ2-5
D gene: NA
clone size: NA
V gene: TRBV18

CDR3 DNA: TGCGCCAGCAGCTTGGCCTCGTTGAACACTGAAGCTTTCTTT
CDR3 protein: CASSLASLNTEAFF
J gene: TRBJ1-1
D gene: NA
clone size: once
V gene: TRBV5-1

CDR3 DNA: TGCAGCGTTGAAGTGGGAGGGACAGGGGAGCTGTTTTTT
CDR3 protein: CSVEVGGTGELFF
J gene: TRBJ2-2
D gene: NA
clone size: NA
V gene: TRBV29-1

CDR3 DNA: TGTGCCAGCAGCCAAGGACAGGGGACAACTAATGAAAAACTGTTTTTT
CDR3 protein: CASSQGQGTTNEKLFF
J gene: TRBJ1-4
D gene: TRBD1
clone size: NA
V gene: TRBV7-9

CDR3 DNA: TGTGCCACCAGTTCCGACAGGGCCACCGGGGAGCTGTTTTTT
CDR3 protein: CATSSDRATGELFF
J gene: TRBJ2-2
D gene: TRBD1
clone size: NA
V gene: TRBV24-1

CDR3 DNA: TGCGCCAGCACCCCGGGGGGGCGATCCACCGGGGAGCTGTTTTTT
CDR3 protein: CASTPGGRSTGELFF
J gene: TRBJ2-2
D gene: TRBD2
clone size: few
V gene: TRBV5-1

CDR3 DNA: TGCGCCAGCAGCCCCCGGGGGGACGTAAACAATGAGCAGTTCTTC
CDR3 protein: CASSPRGDVNNEQFF
J gene: TRBJ2-1
D gene: TRBD2
clone size: NA
V gene: TRBV4-1

CDR3 DNA: TGTGCCAGCAGCTTATTGGCCACTGAAGCTTTCTTT
CDR3 protein: CASSLLATEAFF
J gene: TRBJ1-1
D gene: NA
clone size: NA
V gene: TRBV7-9

CDR3 DNA: TGTGCCAGCAGTTTATCGGCAGGGCCCAGCTCCTATAATTCACCCCTCCACTTT
CDR3 protein: CASSLSAGPSSYNSPLHF
J gene: TRBJ1-6
D gene: NA
clone size: once
V gene: TRBV27

CDR3 DNA: TGTGCCAGTAGTCCCATAGATCGGGGAAGCAATCAGCCCCAGCATTTT
CDR3 protein: CASSPIDRGSNQPQHF
J gene: TRBJ1-5
D gene: NA
clone size: NA
V gene: TRBV19

CDR3 DNA: TGTGCTAGTGGCCCTAGCCAGGGGGGTGAAGCTTTCTTT
CDR3 protein: CASGPSQGGEAFF
J gene: TRBJ1-1
D gene: TRBD1
clone size: NA
V gene: TRBV12-5

CDR3 DNA: TGTGCCAGTAGTATTAGGCAGGGTGACACTGAAGCTTTCTTT
CDR3 protein: CASSIRQGDTEAFF
J gene: TRBJ1-1
D gene: NA
clone size: NA
V gene: TRBV19

CDR3 DNA: TGTGCCAGTAGTATACCGGGACTAGTAAGCGCAGATACGCAGTATTTT
CDR3 protein: CASSIPGLVSADTQYF
J gene: TRBJ2-3
D gene: TRBD2
clone size: NA
V gene: TRBV19

CDR3 DNA: TGTGCCAGTAGGGGCGCAGGGGGCGGGGAGCTGTTTTTT
CDR3 protein: CASRGAGGGELFF
J gene: TRBJ2-2
D gene: TRBD1
clone size: NA
V gene: TRBV19

CDR3 DNA: TGTGCCAGCAGCCAAGCTCTAGGATTTGGTGAAAAACTGTTTTTT
CDR3 protein: CASSQALGFGEKLFF
J gene: TRBJ1-4
D gene: NA
clone size: NA
V gene: TRBV4-2

CDR3 DNA: TGCGCCAGCGGACAGGGGGCTTACGAGCAGTACTTC
CDR3 protein: CASGQGAYEQYF
J gene: TRBJ2-7
D gene: TRBD1
clone size: NA
V gene: TRBV5-1

CDR3 DNA: TGCGCCAGCAGCTTGGGGGACACAAAGGAAAAACTGTTTTTT
CDR3 protein: CASSLGDTKEKLFF
J gene: TRBJ1-4
D gene: NA
clone size: NA
V gene: TRBV5-1

CDR3 DNA: TGTGCCAGTGTGCCCGGGACAGTGAACACTGAAGCTTTCTTT
CDR3 protein: CASVPGTVNTEAFF
J gene: TRBJ1-1
D gene: TRBD1
clone size: NA
V gene: TRBV7-8